This T cell receptor (beta chain) originates from a study of T-cell memory formation after mild COVID-19. Germline CDR1 reads SNHLY; CDR2 reads FYNNEI. The germline V and J ends were trimmed by 6 bases and 6 bases, with 10 bases remaining between them. The CDR3 loop spans 12 amino acids. TCRdb processed the 5' RACE reads anew with MiXCR; each CDR3 protein has one entry. The sample comprises around 370,000 distinct CDR3 sequences, under 25% of which are singletons, and approximately 13% rests with the top ten. This receptor was identified in an adult woman who had mild COVID-19 (a few samples of this study predate the infection). Cell type and time point are not known. Sequenced input: PBMCs or a T cell subset sorted from them (not recorded which). The chain has TRBV2 and TRBJ2-3; D ambiguous. CDR3 coding DNA: TGTGCCAGCAGGCCGATGGGGGATACGCAGTATTTT. This sequence encodes CASRPMGDTQYF. Complete variable domain (other parts from reference TRBV2 and TRBJ2-3): EPEVTQTPSHQVTQMGQEVILRCVPISNHLYFYWYRQILGQKVEFLVSFYNNEISEKSEIFDDQFSVERPDGSNFTLKIRSTKLEDSAMYFCASRPMGDTQYFGPGTRLTVL.